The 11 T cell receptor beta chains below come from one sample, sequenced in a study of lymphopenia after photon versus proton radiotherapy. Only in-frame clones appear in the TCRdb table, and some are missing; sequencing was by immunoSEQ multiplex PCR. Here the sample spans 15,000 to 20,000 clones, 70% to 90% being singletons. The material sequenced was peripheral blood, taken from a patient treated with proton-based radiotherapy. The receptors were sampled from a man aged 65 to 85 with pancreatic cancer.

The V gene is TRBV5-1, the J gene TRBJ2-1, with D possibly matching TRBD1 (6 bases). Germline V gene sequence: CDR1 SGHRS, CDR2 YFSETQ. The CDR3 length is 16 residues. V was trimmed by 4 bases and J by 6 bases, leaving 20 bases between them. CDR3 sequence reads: CASSRVGTSDGNEQFF. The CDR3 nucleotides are TGCGCCAGCAGCCGGGTGGGGACATCAGACGGCAATGAGCAGTTCTTC.

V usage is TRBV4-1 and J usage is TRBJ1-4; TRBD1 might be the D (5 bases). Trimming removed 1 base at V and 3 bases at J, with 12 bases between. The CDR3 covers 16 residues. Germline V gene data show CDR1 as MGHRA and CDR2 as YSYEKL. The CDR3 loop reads CASSQATGTANEKLFF. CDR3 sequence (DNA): TGCGCCAGCAGCCAAGCCACGGGGACGGCTAATGAAAAACTGTTTTTT.

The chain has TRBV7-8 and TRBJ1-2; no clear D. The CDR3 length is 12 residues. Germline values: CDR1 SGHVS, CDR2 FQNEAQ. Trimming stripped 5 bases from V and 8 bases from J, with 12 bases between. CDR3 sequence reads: CASSPTAGGYTF. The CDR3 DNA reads TGTGCCAGCAGCCCTACCGCTGGCGGCTACACCTTC.

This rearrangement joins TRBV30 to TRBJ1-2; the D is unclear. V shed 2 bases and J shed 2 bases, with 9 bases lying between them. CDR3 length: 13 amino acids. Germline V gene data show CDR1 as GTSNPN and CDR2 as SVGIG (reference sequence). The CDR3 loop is CAWSFAKNYGYTF. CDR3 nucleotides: TGTGCCTGGAGTTTCGCCAAGAACTATGGCTACACCTTC.

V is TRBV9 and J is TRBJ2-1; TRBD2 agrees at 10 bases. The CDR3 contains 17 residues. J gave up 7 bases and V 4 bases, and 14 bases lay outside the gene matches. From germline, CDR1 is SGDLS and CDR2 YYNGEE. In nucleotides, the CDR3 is TGTGCCAGCAGCCCCCGATTACTAGCGGGGTTTGGGAATGAGCAGTTCTTC. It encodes CASSPRLLAGFGNEQFF.

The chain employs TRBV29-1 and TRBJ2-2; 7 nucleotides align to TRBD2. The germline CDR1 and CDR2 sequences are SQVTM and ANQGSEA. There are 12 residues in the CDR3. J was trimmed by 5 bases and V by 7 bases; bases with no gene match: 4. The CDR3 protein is CSAGGWTGELFF. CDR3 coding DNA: TGCAGCGCCGGGGGGTGGACCGGGGAGCTGTTTTTT.

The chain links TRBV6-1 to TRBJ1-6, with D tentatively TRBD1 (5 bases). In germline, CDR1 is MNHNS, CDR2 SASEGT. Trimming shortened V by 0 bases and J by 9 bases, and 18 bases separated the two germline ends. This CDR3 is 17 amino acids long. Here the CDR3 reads CASSEAGVQQDGSPLHF. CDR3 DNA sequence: TGTGCCAGCAGTGAAGCGGGGGTACAGCAAGACGGTTCACCCCTCCACTTT.

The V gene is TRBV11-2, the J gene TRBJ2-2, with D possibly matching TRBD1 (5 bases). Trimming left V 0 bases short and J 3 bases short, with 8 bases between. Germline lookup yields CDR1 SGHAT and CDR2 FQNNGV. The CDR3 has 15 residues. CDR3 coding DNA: TGTGCCAGCAGCTTAGACGGACAATACACCGGGGAGCTGTTTTTT. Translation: CASSLDGQYTGELFF. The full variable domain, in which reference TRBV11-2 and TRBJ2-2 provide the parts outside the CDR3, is EAGVAQSPRYKIIEKRQSVAFWCNPISGHATLYWYQQILGQGPKLLIQFQNNGVVDDSQLPKDRFSAERLKGVDSTLKIQPAKLEDSAVYLCASSLDGQYTGELFFGEGSRLTVL.

The CDR3 region is CASSLAGGARFPEAFF. The CDR3 DNA follows: TGTGCCAGCAGCTTAGCTGGCGGAGCCAGGTTCCCTGAAGCTTTCTTT. The genes are TRBV13 and TRBJ1-1, with D hard to call. The CDR3 sequence is 16 residues long. The V end was cut by 1 base, the J end by 6 bases, with 18 bases between. Germline CDR1 PRHDT, CDR2 FYEKMQ (reference sequence).

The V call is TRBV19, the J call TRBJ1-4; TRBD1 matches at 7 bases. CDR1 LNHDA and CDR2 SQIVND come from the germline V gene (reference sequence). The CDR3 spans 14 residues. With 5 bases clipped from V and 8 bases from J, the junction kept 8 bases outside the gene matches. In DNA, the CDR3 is TGTGCCAGTAGTCCAGACAGGGACCGGGAAAAACTGTTTTTT. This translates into CASSPDRDREKLFF.

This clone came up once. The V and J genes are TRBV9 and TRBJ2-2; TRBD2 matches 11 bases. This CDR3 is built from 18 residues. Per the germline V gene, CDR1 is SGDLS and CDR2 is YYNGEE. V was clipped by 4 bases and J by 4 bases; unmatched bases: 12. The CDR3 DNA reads TGTGCCAGCAGCCTACGGGACCGCGGACTAGCGGGCACCGGGGAGCTGTTTTTT. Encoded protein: CASSLRDRGLAGTGELFF.